The text below deals with one T cell receptor (beta chain). From the germline J gene comes the end of the CDR3, since the read stops 3 residues before it. The repertoire was sequenced with immunoSEQ multiplex PCR; TCRdb's copy has only in-frame clones and lacks some. There are approximately 25,000 clones in the sample, with around 21% held by the top ten. The sample is drawn from a study of T cells in women clearing cervical HPV infection. Study as a whole: Cases' blood sampling followed lesion detection by median approximately 150 days (90 to 200).

This CDR3 comprises 13 residues. The V and J ends lost 7 bases and 0 bases respectively, with 7 bases between them. Germline V gives CDR1 LNHDA, CDR2 SQIVND (reference sequence). The sequence derives from a woman between 18 and 69 years old with a cervical HPV16 infection that either progressed to CIN3+ or cleared (not recorded which). Source material: blood buffy coat. The chain links TRBV19 to TRBJ1-3; D is undetermined. CDR3 bases read: TGTGCCAGTATCCACAACTCTGGAAACACC. It yields the protein CASIHNSGNT. The whole CDR3 protein is CASIHNSGNTIYF.